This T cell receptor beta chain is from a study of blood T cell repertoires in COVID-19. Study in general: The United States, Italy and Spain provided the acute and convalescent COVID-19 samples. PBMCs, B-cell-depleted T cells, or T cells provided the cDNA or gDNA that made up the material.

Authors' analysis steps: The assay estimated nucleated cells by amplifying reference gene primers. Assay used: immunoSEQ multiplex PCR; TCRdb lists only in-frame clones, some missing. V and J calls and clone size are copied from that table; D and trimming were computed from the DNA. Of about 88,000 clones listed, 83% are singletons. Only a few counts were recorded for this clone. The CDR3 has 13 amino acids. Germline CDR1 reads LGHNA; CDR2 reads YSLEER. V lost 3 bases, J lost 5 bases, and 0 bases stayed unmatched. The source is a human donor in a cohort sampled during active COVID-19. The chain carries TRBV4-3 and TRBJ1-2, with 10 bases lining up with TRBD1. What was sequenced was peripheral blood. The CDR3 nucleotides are TGCGCCAGCAGCCAGGGACAGGGGTATGGCTACACCTTC. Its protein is CASSQGQGYGYTF.